This entry describes one TCR beta chain. What it recognizes is unknown. The CDR3 contains 13 residues. V shed 6 bases and J shed 4 bases, with 12 bases lying between them. Germline V gene lookup returns CDR1 SNHLY and CDR2 FYNNEI. Assay used: immunoSEQ multiplex PCR; TCRdb lists only in-frame clones, some missing. This repertoire shows tens of thousands of clones, less than 95% found once; its top ten account for around 7.7%. The entry originates in a study of T cells in tuberculosis. In the study overall: CD1B tetramers identified T cells specific for mycobacterial lipid GMM.

Study-wide points: Cases with active tuberculosis were adults, while controls were adolescents. GMM-specific TCRs were nearer to active tuberculosis alpha repertoires, suggesting expansion.

Sequenced input: PBMCs. The chain uses TRBV2 and TRBJ1-1, with no clear D. The source of this sequence is a donor aged 10-29 years with latent tuberculosis or without tuberculosis infection. Some clones in this sample may be carry-over from other donors' samples. The CDR3 here is CASRGEGGTEAFF. In DNA, the CDR3 is TGTGCCAGCAGGGGAGAGGGAGGCACTGAAGCTTTCTTT. The whole variable domain, remainder taken from reference TRBV2 and TRBJ1-1, is EPEVTQTPSHQVTQMGQEVILRCVPISNHLYFYWYRQILGQKVEFLVSFYNNEISEKSEIFDDQFSVERPDGSNFTLKIRSTKLEDSAMYFCASRGEGGTEAFFGQGTRLTVV.